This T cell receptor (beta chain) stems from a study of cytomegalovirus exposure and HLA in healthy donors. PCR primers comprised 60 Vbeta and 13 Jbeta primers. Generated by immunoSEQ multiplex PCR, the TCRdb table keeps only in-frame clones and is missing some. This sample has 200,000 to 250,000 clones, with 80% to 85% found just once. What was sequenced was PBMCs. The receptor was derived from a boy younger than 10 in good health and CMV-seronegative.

CDR3 coding DNA: TGTGCCAGCAGCGCCGGGACAGGCTCCTACAATGAGCAGTTCTTC. It codes for CASSAGTGSYNEQFF. The gene calls are TRBV7-3 and TRBJ2-1; 8 bases are a match to TRBD1. Germline V gene data show CDR1 as SGHTA and CDR2 as FQGTGA. The CDR3 runs to 15 residues. Trimming at V came to 5 bases and at J to 0 bases, leaving 3 bases not matched to a gene. Supplemented by reference TRBV7-3 and TRBJ2-1, the full variable domain reads GAGVSQTPSNKVTEKGKYVELRCDPISGHTALYWYRQSLGQGPEFLIYFQGTGAADDSGLPNDRFFAVRPEGSVSTLKIQRTERGDSAVYLCASSAGTGSYNEQFFGPGTRLTVL.